This TCR beta chain was recorded in a study of T-cell memory formation after mild COVID-19. Study results and caveats: Several responding clones turned up in pre-infection memory, indicating that cross-reactive memory may have taken part. Mainly CM and EM harbored the contracting CD4+ clones; mainly EMRA harbored the CD8+ ones. Still unconfirmed is whether the second-wave clones peaking on day 37 recognized SARS-CoV-2.

This clonotype was seen more than once but under ten times. The target antigen is unknown. Trimming took 5 bases from V and 4 from J; bases not matched to a gene: 6. The CDR3 covers 14 residues. Germline CDR1 MNHEY, CDR2 SMNVEV (reference sequence). TCRdb re-derived calls from the 5' RACE reads in MiXCR, one entry per CDR3 protein. The table records around 250,000 distinct CDR3 sequences, 16% of them present only once. The sequenced sample was PBMCs or a T cell subset sorted from them (not recorded which). The receptor's source is a man aged 18 to 35 who had mild COVID-19 (a few samples of this study predate the infection). Cell type and time point are not known. This chain joins TRBV27 and TRBJ2-5, with TRBD2 matching over 8 bases. CDR3 nucleotide sequence: TGTGCCAGCAGTACGGGGGGGATCAGAGAGACCCAGTACTTC. It specifies CASSTGGIRETQYF.